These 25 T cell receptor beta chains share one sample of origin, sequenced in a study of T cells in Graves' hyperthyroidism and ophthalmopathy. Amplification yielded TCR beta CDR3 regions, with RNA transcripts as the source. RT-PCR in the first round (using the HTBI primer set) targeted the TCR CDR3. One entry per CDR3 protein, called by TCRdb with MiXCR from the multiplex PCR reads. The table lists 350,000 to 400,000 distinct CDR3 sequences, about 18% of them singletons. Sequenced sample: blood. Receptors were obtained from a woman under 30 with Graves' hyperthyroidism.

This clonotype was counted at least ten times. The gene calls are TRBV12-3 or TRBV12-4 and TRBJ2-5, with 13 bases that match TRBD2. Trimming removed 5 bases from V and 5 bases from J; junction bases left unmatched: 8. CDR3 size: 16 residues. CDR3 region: CASSPLTSGGVETQYF. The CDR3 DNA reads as TGTGCCAGCAGTCCACTTACTAGCGGGGGGGTGGAGACCCAGTACTTC.

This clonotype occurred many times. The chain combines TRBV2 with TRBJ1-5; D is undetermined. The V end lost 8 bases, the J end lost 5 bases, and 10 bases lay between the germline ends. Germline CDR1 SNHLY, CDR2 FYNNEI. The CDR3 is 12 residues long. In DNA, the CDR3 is TGTGCCAGCTCGTCAGACGATCAGCCCCAGCATTTT. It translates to CASSSDDQPQHF.

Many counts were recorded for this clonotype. The CDR3 here is CASSGEGTDIQYF. The CDR3 DNA sequence: TGTGCCAGCAGCGGGGAGGGGACGGACATTCAGTACTTC. The rearrangement uses TRBV11-2 and TRBJ2-4; 7 bases are a match to TRBD2. The CDR3 totals 13 residues. Per germline, CDR1 SGHAT and CDR2 FQNNGV. Germline trimming cut 5 bases from V and 8 bases from J; bases unmatched to any gene: 6.

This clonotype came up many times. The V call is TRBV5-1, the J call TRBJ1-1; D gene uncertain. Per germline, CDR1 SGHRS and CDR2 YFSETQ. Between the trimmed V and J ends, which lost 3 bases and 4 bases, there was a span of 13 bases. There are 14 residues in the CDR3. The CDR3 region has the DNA TGCGCCAGCAGCTCAACTCTTACGGGCACTGAAGCTTTCTTT. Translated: CASSSTLTGTEAFF.

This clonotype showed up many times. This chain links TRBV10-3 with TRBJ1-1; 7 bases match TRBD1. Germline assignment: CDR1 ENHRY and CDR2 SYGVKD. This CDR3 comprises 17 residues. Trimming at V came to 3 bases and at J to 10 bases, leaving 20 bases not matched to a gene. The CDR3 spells CAISDGGRSGTGDGAFF. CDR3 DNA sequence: TGTGCCATCAGTGATGGGGGAAGATCTGGAACAGGGGACGGAGCTTTCTTT.

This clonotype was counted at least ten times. This CDR3 is CSANGGLNYGYTF. The CDR3 DNA reads TGCAGTGCTAACGGGGGCCTTAACTATGGCTACACCTTC. The gene calls are TRBV20-1 and TRBJ1-2; D is possibly TRBD1 (6 bases). V lost 4 bases, J lost 1 base, and 10 bases lay in between. The CDR3 extends over 13 amino acids. Germline loops: CDR1 DFQATT, CDR2 SNEGSKA (reference sequence).

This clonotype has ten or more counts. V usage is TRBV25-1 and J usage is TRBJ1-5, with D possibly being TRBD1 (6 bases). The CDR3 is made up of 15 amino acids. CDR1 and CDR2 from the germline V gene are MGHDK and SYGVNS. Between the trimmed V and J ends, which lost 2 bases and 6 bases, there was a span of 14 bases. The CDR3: CASSEGAGVGQPQHF. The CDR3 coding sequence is TGTGCCAGCAGTGAAGGGGCAGGGGTAGGTCAGCCCCAGCATTTT.

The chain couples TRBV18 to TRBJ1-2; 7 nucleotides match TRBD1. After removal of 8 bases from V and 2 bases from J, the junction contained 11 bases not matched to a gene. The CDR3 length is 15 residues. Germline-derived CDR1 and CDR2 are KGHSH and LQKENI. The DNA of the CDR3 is TGTGCCAGCCAGCACAGGGGCCCCTTGAACTATGGCTACACCTTC. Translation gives CASQHRGPLNYGYTF.

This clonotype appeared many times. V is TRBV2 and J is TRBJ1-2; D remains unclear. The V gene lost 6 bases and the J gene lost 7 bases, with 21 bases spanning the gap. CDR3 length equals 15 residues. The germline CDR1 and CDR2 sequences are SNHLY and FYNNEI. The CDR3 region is CASRLYDARSSGYTF. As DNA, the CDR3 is TGTGCCAGCAGATTATACGACGCACGGTCCTCTGGCTACACCTTC.

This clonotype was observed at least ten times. The CDR3 DNA follows: TGTGCCAGCAGTTTTTTGTGGGACACTGAAGCTTTCTTT. It yields the protein CASSFLWDTEAFF. The chain employs TRBV6-2 or TRBV6-3 and TRBJ1-1; D remains unclear. Trimming shortened V by 4 bases and J by 3 bases, and 9 bases separated the two germline ends. CDR3 size: 13 residues. Germline-derived CDR1 and CDR2 are MNHEY and SVGEGT.

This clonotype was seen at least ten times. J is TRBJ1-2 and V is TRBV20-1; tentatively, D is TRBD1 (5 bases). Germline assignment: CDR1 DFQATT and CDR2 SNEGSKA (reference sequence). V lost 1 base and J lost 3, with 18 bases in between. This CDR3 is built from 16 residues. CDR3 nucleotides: TGCAGTGCTAGAGTTCCGGTAACAGGATCAGACTATGGCTACACCTTC. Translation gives CSARVPVTGSDYGYTF.

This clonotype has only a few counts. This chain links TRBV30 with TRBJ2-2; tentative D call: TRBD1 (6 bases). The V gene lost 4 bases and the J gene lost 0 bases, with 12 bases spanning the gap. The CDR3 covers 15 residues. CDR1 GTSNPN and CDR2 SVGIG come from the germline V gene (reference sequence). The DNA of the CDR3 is TGTGCCTGGACCCCGGACAGTACGAACACCGGGGAGCTGTTTTTT. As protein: CAWTPDSTNTGELFF.

The CDR3 DNA sequence: TGTGCCAGCATGAACCACCAGGGGACCTACGAGCAGTACTTC. Encoded protein: CASMNHQGTYEQYF. The chain uses TRBV6-1 and TRBJ2-7, with D possibly TRBD1 on 6 matching bases. This CDR3 is built from 14 residues. Trimming took 7 bases from V and 2 from J, leaving 15 bases between them. From germline, CDR1 is MNHNS and CDR2 SASEGT.

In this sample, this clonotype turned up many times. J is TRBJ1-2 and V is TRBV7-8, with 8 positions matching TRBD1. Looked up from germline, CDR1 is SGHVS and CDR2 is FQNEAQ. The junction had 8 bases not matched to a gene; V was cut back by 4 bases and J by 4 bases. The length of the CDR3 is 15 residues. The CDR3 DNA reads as TGTGCCAGCAGCTCGTCAGGGGGCCTAGGCTATGGCTACACCTTC. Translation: CASSSSGGLGYGYTF.

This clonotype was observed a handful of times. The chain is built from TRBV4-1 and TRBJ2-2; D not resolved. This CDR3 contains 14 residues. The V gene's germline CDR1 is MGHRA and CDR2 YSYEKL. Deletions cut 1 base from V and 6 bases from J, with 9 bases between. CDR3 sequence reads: CASSQVFGAGELFF. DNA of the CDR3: TGCGCCAGCAGCCAAGTTTTCGGTGCCGGGGAGCTGTTTTTT.

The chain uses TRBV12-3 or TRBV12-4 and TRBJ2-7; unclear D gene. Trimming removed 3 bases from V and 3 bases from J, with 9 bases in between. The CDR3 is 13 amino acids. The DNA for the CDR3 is TGTGCCAGCAGTTTGCCAGGCCACTACGAGCAGTACTTC. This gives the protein CASSLPGHYEQYF.

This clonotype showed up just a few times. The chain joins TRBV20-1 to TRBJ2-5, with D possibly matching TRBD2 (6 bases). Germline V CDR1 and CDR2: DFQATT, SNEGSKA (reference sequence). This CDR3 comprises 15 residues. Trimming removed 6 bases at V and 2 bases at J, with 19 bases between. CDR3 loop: CSAPNGVAGQETQYF. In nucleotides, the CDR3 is TGCAGTGCCCCAAACGGCGTGGCGGGACAAGAGACCCAGTACTTC.

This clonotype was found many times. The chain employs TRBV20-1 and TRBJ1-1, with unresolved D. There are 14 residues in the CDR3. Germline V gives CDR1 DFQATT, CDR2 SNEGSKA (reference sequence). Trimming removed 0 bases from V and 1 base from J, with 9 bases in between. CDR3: CSARDSGANTEAFF. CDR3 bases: TGCAGTGCTAGAGATTCGGGTGCGAACACTGAAGCTTTCTTT.

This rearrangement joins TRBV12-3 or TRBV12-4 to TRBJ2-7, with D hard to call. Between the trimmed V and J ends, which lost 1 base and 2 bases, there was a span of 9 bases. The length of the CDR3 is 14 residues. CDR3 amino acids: CASSLGRPAYEQYF. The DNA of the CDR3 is TGTGCCAGCAGTTTAGGACGGCCCGCCTACGAGCAGTACTTC.

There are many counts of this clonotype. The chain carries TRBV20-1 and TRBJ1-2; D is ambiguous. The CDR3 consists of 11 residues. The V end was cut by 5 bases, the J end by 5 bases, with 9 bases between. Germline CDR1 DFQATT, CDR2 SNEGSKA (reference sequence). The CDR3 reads CSALPDYGYTF. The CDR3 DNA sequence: TGCAGTGCTCTGCCGGATTATGGCTACACCTTC.

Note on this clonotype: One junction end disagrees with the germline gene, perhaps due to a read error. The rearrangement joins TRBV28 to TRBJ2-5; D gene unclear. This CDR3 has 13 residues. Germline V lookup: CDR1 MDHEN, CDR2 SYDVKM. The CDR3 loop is CASSPLQLETRYF. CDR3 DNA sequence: TGTGCCAGCAGCCCTCTGCAGTTGGAGACCCGGTACTTC.

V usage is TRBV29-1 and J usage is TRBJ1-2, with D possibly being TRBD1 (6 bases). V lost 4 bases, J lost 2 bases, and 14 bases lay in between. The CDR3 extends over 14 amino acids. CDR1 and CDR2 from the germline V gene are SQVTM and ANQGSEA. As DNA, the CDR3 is TGCAGCGTTGTGTCGGGGGCCCTGAACTATGGCTACACCTTC. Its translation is CSVVSGALNYGYTF.

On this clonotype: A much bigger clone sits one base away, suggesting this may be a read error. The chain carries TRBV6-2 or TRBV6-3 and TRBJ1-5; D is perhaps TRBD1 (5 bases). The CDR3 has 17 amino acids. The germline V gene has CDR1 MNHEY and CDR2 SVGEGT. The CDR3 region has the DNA TGTGCCAGCAGTCCTGGATTCAGGGCCCGGAGGAATCGGCCCCAGCATTTT. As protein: CASSPGFRARRNRPQHF.

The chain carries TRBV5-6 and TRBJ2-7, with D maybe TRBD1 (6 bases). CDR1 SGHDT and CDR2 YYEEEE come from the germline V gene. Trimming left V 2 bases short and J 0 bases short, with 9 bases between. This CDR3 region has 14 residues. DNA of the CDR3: TGTGCCAGCAGCTTCGGGACACTCTCCTACGAGCAGTACTTC. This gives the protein CASSFGTLSYEQYF.

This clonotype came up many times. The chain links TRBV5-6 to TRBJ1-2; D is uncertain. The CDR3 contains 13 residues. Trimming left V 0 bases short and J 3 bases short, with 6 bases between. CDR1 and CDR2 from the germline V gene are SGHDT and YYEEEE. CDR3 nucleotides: TGTGCCAGCAGCTTGGAACACCACTATGGCTACACCTTC. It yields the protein CASSLEHHYGYTF.